The sequence of this T cell receptor (beta chain) was determined in a study of cytotoxic CD8 clonotypes in ibrutinib-treated CLL. Measured with immunoSEQ multiplex PCR; TCRdb has only the in-frame clones, and not every one. The sample lists 120,000 to 150,000 clones, 70% to 80% occurring once. To note about this clone: Other DNA sequences in this specimen translate into the identical CDR3.

Sequencing was performed on PBMCs, taken after 12 months of ibrutinib treatment. The receptor was derived from a human donor with chronic lymphocytic leukemia.

In DNA form, the CDR3 reads TGCGCCAGCAGCTTGGAACAGGCAAACACCGGGGAGCTGTTTTTT. This sequence encodes CASSLEQANTGELFF. V and J are TRBV5-1 and TRBJ2-2; D is perhaps TRBD1 (5 bases). The V gene's germline CDR1 is SGHRS and CDR2 YFSETQ. V shed 0 bases and J shed 2 bases, with 8 bases lying between them. The CDR3 runs 15 residues.